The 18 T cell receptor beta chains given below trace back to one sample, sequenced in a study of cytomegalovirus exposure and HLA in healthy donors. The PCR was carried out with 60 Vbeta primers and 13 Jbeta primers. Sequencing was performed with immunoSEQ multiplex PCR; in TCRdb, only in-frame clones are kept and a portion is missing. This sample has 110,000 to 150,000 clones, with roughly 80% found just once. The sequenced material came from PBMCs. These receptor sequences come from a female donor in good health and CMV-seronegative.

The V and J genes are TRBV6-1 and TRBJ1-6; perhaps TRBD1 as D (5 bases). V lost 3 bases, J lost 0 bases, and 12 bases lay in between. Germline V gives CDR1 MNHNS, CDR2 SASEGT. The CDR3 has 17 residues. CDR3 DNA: TGTGCCAGCAGTGAGCGGGGCCCCAGCTCCTATAATTCACCCCTCCACTTT. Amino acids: CASSERGPSSYNSPLHF.

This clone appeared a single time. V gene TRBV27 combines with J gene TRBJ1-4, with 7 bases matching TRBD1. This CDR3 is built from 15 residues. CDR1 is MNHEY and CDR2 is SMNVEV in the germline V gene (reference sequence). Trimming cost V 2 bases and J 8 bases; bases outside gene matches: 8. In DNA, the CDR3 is TGTGCCAGCAGTTTAGCCGGCAGGGGGAGGGAAAAACTGTTTTTT. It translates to CASSLAGRGREKLFF. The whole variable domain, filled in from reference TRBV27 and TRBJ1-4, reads EAQVTQNPRYLITVTGKKLTVTCSQNMNHEYMSWYRQDPGLGLRQIYYSMNVEVTDKGDVPEGYKVSRKEKRNFPLILESPSPNQTSLYFCASSLAGRGREKLFFGSGTQLSVL.

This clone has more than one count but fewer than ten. The CDR3 loop is CASRASGSQQFF. The CDR3 bases are TGTGCCAGCAGGGCTAGCGGGAGCCAGCAGTTCTTC. The gene calls are TRBV6-5 and TRBJ2-1; 10 nucleotides match TRBD2. Trimming at V came to 6 bases and at J to 11 bases, leaving 4 bases not matched to a gene. CDR3 length equals 12 residues. The germline gives CDR1 MNHEY, CDR2 SVGAGI.

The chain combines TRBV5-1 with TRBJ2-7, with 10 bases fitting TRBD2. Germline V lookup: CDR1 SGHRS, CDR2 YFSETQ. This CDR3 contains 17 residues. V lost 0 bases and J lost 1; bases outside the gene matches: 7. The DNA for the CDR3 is TGCGCCAGCAGCTTGGCGCTAGCGGGAGCGGTATCCTACGAGCAGTACTTC. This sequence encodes CASSLALAGAVSYEQYF.

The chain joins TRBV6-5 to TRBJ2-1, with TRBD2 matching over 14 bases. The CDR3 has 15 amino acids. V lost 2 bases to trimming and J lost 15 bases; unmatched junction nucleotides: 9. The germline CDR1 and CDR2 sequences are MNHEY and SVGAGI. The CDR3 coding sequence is TGTGCCAGCAGTTACGACGGGACTAGCGGGAGTAGTCGGTTCTTC. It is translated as CASSYDGTSGSSRFF.

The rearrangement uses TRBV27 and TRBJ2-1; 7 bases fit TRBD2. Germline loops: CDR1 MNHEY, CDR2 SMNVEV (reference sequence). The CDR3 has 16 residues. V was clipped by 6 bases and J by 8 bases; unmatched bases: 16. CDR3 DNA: TGTGCCAGCAGAGCCATAGTAGGCGGGAGAGGATATGAGCAGTTCTTC. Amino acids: CASRAIVGGRGYEQFF.

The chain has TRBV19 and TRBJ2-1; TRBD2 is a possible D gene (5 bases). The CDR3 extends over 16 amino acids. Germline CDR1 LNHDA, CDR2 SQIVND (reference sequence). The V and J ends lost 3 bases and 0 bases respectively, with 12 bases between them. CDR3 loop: CASSIFYGNSYNEQFF. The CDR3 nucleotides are TGTGCCAGTAGTATTTTTTACGGGAACTCCTACAATGAGCAGTTCTTC.

The DNA of the CDR3 is TGTGCCAGCAGTGAGCGGCGGGAGGGAGGTGAGCAGTTCTTC. Protein product: CASSERREGGEQFF. The rearrangement links TRBV2 to TRBJ2-1; 9 nucleotides align to TRBD2. The trim removed 3 bases at V and 9 bases at J, leaving 6 bases unmatched. The germline CDR1 and CDR2 sequences are SNHLY and FYNNEI. The CDR3 runs 14 residues.

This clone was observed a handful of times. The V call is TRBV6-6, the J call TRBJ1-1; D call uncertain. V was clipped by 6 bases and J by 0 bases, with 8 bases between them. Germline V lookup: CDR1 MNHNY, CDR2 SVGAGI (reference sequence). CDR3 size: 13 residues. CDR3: CASSRDMNTEAFF. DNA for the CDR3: TGTGCCAGCAGCCGGGATATGAACACTGAAGCTTTCTTT.

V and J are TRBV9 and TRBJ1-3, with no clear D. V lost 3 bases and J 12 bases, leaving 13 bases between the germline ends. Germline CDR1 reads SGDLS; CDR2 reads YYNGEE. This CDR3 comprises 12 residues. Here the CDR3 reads CASSEGTGSIYF. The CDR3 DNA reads TGTGCCAGCAGCGAGGGAACCGGGAGCATATATTTT. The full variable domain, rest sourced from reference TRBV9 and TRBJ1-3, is DSGVTQTPKHLITATGQRVTLRCSPRSGDLSVYWYQQSLDQGLQFLIQYYNGEERAKGNILERFSAQQFPDLHSELNLSSLELGDSALYFCASSEGTGSIYFGEGSWLTVV.

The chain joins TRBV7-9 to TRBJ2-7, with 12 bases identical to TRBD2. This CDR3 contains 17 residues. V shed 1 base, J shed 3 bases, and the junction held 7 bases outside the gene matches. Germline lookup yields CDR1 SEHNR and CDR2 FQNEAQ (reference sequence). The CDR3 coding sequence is TGTGCCAGCAGCTTAGTGATGCGGACTAGCGGGAACTACGAGCAGTACTTC. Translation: CASSLVMRTSGNYEQYF.

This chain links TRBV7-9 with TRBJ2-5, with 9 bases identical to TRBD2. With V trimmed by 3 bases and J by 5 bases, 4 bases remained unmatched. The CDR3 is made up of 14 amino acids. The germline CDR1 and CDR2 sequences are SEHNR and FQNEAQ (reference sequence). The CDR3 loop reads CASSFSGSLETQYF. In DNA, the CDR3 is TGTGCCAGCAGCTTTAGCGGGAGCTTGGAGACCCAGTACTTC.

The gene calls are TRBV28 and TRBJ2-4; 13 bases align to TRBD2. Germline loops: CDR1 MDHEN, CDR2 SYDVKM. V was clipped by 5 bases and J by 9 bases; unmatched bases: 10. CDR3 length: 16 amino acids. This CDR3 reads CASSTRTSGSNGIQYF. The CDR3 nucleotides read TGTGCCAGCAGTACCAGGACTAGCGGGAGTAATGGCATTCAGTACTTC. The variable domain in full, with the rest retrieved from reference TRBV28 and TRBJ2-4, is DVKVTQSSRYLVKRTGEKVFLECVQDMDHENMFWYRQDPGLGLRLIYFSYDVKMKEKGDIPEGYSVSREKKERFSLILESASTNQTSMYLCASSTRTSGSNGIQYFGAGTRLSVL.

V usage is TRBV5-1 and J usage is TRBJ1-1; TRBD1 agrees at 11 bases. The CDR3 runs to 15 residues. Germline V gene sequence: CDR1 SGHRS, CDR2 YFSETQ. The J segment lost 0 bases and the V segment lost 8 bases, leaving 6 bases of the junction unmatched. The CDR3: CASQGTGGMNTEAFF. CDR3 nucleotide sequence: TGCGCCAGTCAGGGGACAGGGGGAATGAACACTGAAGCTTTCTTT.

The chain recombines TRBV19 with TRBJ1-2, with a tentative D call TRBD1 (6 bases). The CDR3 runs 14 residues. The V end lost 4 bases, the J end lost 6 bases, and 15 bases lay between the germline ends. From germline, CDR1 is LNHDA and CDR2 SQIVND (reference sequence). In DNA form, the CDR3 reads TGTGCCAGTAGTACCCCCCCCGGACAGAATGGCTACACCTTC. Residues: CASSTPPGQNGYTF.

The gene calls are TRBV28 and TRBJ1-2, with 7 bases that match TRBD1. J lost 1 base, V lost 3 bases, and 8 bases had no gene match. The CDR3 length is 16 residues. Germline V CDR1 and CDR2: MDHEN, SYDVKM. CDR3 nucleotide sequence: TGTGCCAGCAGTTTGTTCACGGGACAGTTTAACTATGGCTACACCTTC. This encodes CASSLFTGQFNYGYTF.

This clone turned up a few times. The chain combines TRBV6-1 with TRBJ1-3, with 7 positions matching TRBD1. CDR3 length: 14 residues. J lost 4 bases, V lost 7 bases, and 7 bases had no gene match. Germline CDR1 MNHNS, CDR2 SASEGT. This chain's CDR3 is CASNPRTGGNTIYF. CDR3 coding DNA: TGTGCCAGCAACCCTAGGACAGGAGGAAACACCATATATTTT.

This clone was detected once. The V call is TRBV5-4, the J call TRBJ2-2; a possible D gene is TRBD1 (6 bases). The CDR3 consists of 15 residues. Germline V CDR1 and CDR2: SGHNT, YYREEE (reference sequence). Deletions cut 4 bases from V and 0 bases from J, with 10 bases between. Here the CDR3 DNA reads TGTGCCAGCAGCCTTACAGGGCCGAACACCGGGGAGCTGTTTTTT. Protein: CASSLTGPNTGELFF. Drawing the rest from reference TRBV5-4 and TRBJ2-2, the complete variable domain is ETGVTQSPTHLIKTRGQQVTLRCSSQSGHNTVSWYQQALGQGPQFIFQYYREEENGRGNFPPRFSGLQFPNYSSELNVNALELDDSALYLCASSLTGPNTGELFFGEGSRLTVL.